This TCR beta chain stems from a study of blood T cells in healthy people across ages. Combining a sample-barcoded 5' primer with a J-beta primer mix, a second PCR ran for roughly 7 to 12 cycles. One entry per CDR3 protein results from TCRdb running MiXCR on the 5' RACE reads. The sample carries under 2,000,000 distinct CDR3 sequences, around half recorded once. This clonotype has at least ten counts. Sequencing was done on a sample of blood. The origin of this receptor is a woman between 40 and 50 years old in good health.

CDR3 loop: CASSETGHEQYF. CDR3 coding DNA: TGTGCCAGCAGCGAGACAGGCCACGAGCAGTACTTC. V is TRBV7-2 and J is TRBJ2-7; maybe TRBD1 (6 bases). The CDR3 length is 12 residues. V lost 5 bases, J lost 5 bases, and 10 bases lay in between. Germline values: CDR1 SGHTA, CDR2 FQGNSA.